This T cell receptor (beta chain) was documented in a study of blood T cell repertoires in COVID-19 (TCRdb year 2020). Regarding the complete study: Collaborator samples came from the United States, Italy and Spain and covered acute and convalescent phases of COVID-19. HLA class I and class II types, where available, came from metadata supplied by the sample provider rather than from assay-based typing. Samples were obtained from the ongoing ImmuneRACE study (first 160 participants) and from 1,254 subjects provided by 6 global collaborators. The prospective study material was composed of cDNA or gDNA derived from T cells, B-cell-depleted T cells, or PBMCs. The repertoires were released in a freely available public database intended as a resource for research on the immune response to SARS-CoV-2. Sample metadata almost always included a de-identified subject ID, COVID-19 status, age in years and sex. Subjects who had been exposed to COVID-19, were actively infected with it, or had recovered from it provided the deeply sampled blood TCRbeta repertoires that made up the dataset. The study at large found these results: Clinical and demographic metadata were provided uncurated, with the amount varying by source and participant.

The V and J ends are trimmed by 5 bases and 8 bases, leaving 19 bases between them. Per the germline V gene, SGHRS is the CDR1 and YFSETQ is the CDR2. Taken from cysteine to phenylalanine, the CDR3 has 14 residues. Left in the record is the CDR3 DNA by itself, 42 bases read in frame from the first base. Participants in the prospective study were aged about 18 to 95 years, lived in 20 to 25 United States geographic areas, and enrolled through a virtual design. In the prospective study, cohorts were assigned on the basis of participant-reported clinical history obtained from a screening survey and a study questionnaire. Recovered participants in ImmuneRACE Cohort 3 were defined by two consecutive negative NP/OP PCR tests, clearance by a healthcare professional, or resolution of symptoms. In the prospective study, mobile phlebotomists collected whole blood, serum and a nasopharyngeal or oropharyngeal swab from each participant. Participants in the prospective study had the option to provide additional blood draws and questionnaires over a roughly 2-month period. Before DNA extraction, blood samples from the prospective study were shipped at room temperature or frozen.

TCRbeta CDR3 regions were amplified from genomic DNA by means of the immunoSEQ Assay, a bias-controlled multiplex PCR. Under the source paper's analysis protocol: Within the assay, amplification of reference gene primers was used to estimate how many nucleated cells each sample contained. To quantify the absolute abundance of each unique TCRbeta CDR3 rearrangement, sequence reads were collapsed and filtered. For each sample, productive Simpson clonality was calculated by taking the square root of Simpson's diversity index across productive rearrangements. This is the immuneACCESS table as TCRdb keeps it, with only in-frame sequences that have V and J called. A part of the clones is gone; compared with another copy, unresolved V genes explain less than half, and the rest is unexplained. V and J calls and clone size follow that table, whereas D and trimming were derived from the DNA. The sample data list about 180,000 clones, and approximately 85% of these were observed just once. The ten biggest clones cover 6.2% of the sample.

To note about this clone: Its target antigen remains unknown. The record has no base qualities; no much larger clone is one base away.

This chain joins TRBV5-1 to TRBJ1-2, with the D gene too uncertain to name. The sequence was obtained from a man aged 35 to 55 who had recovered from COVID-19. The sample consisted of PBMCs or T cells enriched from blood (not recorded which). CDR3 protein: CASRDRRMDLGYTF. The nucleotide sequence is given as TGCGCCAGCAGGGATAGGAGGATGGATTTGGGCTACACCTTC. The entire variable domain, with the stretches around the CDR3 drawn from the reference TRBV5-1 and TRBJ1-2 proteins, is KAGVTQTPRYLIKTRGQQVTLSCSPISGHRSVSWYQQTPGQGLQFLFEYFSETQRNKGNFPGRFSGRQFSNSRSEMNVSTLELGDSALYLCASRDRRMDLGYTFGSGTRLTVV.